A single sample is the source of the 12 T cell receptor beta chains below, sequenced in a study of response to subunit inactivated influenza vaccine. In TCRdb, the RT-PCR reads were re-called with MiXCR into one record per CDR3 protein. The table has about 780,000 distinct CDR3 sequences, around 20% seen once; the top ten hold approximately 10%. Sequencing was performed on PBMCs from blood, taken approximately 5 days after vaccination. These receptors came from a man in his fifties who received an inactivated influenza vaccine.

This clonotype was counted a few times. The CDR3 DNA follows: TGTGCCAGCAGTTATACTAGCGGGGACGAGCAGTACTTC. Amino acid sequence: CASSYTSGDEQYF. The chain combines TRBV6-6 with TRBJ2-7, with 10 nucleotides matching TRBD2. Germline values: CDR1 MNHNY, CDR2 SVGAGI (reference sequence). The CDR3 extends over 13 amino acids. J was trimmed by 5 bases and V by 3 bases; bases with no gene match: 1.

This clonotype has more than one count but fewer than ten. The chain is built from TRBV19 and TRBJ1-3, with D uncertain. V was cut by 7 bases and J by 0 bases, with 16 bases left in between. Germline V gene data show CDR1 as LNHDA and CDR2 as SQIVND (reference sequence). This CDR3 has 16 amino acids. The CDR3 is CASTLSPGSSGNTIYF. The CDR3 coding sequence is TGTGCCAGTACTTTGTCGCCGGGTAGCTCTGGAAACACCATATATTTT.

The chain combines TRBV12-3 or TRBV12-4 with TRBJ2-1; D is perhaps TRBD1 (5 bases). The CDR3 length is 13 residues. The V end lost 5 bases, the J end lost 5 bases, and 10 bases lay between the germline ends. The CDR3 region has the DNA TGTGCCAGCAGTCCGACAGCAAACAATGAGCAGTTCTTC. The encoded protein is CASSPTANNEQFF.

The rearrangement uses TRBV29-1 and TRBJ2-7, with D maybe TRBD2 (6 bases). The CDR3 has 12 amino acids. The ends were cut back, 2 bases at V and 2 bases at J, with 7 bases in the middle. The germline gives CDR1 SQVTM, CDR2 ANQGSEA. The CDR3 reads CSVELATYEQYF. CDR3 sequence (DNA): TGCAGCGTTGAACTAGCGACCTACGAGCAGTACTTC.

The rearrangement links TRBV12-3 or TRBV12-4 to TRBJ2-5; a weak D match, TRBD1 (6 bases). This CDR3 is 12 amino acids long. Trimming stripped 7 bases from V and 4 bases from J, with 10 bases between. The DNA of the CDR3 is TGTGCCAGCAAATGGGGGCGAGAGACCCAGTACTTC. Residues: CASKWGRETQYF.

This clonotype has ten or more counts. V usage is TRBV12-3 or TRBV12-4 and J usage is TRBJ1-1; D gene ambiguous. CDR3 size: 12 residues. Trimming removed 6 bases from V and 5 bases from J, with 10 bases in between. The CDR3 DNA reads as TGTGCCAGCAGCCCAACTTCGACTGAAGCTTTCTTT. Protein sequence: CASSPTSTEAFF.

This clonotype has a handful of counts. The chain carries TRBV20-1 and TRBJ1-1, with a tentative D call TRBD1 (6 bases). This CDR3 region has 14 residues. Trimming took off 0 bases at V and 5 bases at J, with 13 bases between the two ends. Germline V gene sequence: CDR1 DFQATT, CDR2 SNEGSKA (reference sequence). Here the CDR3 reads CSARDRGGWTEAFF. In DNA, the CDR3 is TGCAGTGCTAGAGATCGTGGGGGCTGGACTGAAGCTTTCTTT.

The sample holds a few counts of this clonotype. DNA of the CDR3: TGTGCCAGCAGCGTAGAGATTACCGGGGGAGGGCGGCAGTACTTC. Protein sequence: CASSVEITGGGRQYF. This chain joins TRBV7-2 and TRBJ2-7, with 7 bases matching TRBD2. This CDR3 is built from 15 residues. CDR1 and CDR2 from the germline V gene are SGHTA and FQGNSA. With 5 bases clipped from V and 9 bases from J, the junction kept 16 bases outside the gene matches.

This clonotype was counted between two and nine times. The CDR3 DNA reads TGTGCCAGCAGTCCACGGACTAGCGTCAAAAACATTCAGTACTTC. This codes for CASSPRTSVKNIQYF. The rearrangement uses TRBV27 and TRBJ2-4, with TRBD2 matching over 9 bases. This CDR3 is built from 15 residues. Germline lookup yields CDR1 MNHEY and CDR2 SMNVEV (reference sequence). V shed 5 bases and J 3 bases; nucleotides not matched to a gene: 5.

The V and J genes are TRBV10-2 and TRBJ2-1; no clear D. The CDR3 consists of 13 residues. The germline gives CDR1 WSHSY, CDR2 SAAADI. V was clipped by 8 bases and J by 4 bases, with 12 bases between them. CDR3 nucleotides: TGCGCCAGCCGGGCTACACCTTACAATGAGCAGTTCTTC. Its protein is CASRATPYNEQFF.

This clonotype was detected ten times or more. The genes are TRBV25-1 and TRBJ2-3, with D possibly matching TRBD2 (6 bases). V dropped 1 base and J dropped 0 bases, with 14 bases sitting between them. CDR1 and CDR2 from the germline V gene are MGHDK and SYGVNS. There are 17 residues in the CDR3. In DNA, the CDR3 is TGTGCCAGCAGTGAATGGGGAGGACGAATTAGCACAGATACGCAGTATTTT. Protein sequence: CASSEWGGRISTDTQYF.

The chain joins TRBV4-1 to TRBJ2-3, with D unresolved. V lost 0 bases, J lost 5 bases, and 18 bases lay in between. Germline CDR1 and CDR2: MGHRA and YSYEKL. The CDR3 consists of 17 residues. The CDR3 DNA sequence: TGCGCCAGCAGCCAAGATATGACGACGGCTCACCTAGATACGCAGTATTTT. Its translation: CASSQDMTTAHLDTQYF.